The 12 T cell receptor beta chains listed next were all sequenced from one sample in a study of cytotoxic CD8 clonotypes in ibrutinib-treated CLL. Repertoires were generated with immunoSEQ multiplex PCR, while TCRdb's copy carries only in-frame clones and drops some. This table holds about 160,000 clones, over 75% found once. The specimen comprised PBMCs, sampled at disease progression, from a patient treated with ibrutinib. These receptors were collected from a human donor with chronic lymphocytic leukemia.

The chain employs TRBV7-3 and TRBJ2-4; 14 bases line up with TRBD2. The CDR3 has 19 amino acids. CDR1 is SGHTA and CDR2 is FQGTGA in the germline V gene. With V trimmed by 2 bases and J by 5 bases, 11 bases remained unmatched. The CDR3 loop is CASSLGIGTSGSVENIQYF. In nucleotides, the CDR3 is TGTGCCAGCAGCTTAGGGATAGGGACTAGCGGGAGTGTCGAAAACATTCAGTACTTC.

The genes are TRBV7-3 and TRBJ2-1; 9 nucleotides align to TRBD2. With 2 bases clipped from V and 4 bases from J, the junction kept 12 bases outside the gene matches. The CDR3 is made up of 18 amino acids. Germline V gene sequence: CDR1 SGHTA, CDR2 FQGTGA. DNA for the CDR3: TGTGCCAGCAGCTTACTCGCTAGCGGGACCGGCGGGTACAATGAGCAGTTCTTC. Encoded protein: CASSLLASGTGGYNEQFF.

This clone was detected only once. The chain recombines TRBV7-9 with TRBJ2-2, with D perhaps TRBD1 (7 bases). CDR3 length: 16 residues. Germline assignment: CDR1 SEHNR and CDR2 FQNEAQ (reference sequence). Trimming took 5 bases from V and 1 from J, leaving 14 bases between them. The CDR3 bases are TGTGCCAGCAGCATCTTGCGGGACAGGAACACCGGGGAGCTGTTTTTT. This gives the protein CASSILRDRNTGELFF.

The V gene is TRBV9, the J gene TRBJ2-6, with D maybe TRBD1 (5 bases). V lost 8 bases and J 2 bases, leaving 20 bases between the germline ends. From germline, CDR1 is SGDLS and CDR2 YYNGEE. The CDR3 has 17 residues. This CDR3 reads CASHAGGAGTGANVLTF. The DNA of the CDR3 is TGTGCCAGTCACGCCGGTGGGGCAGGGACTGGGGCCAACGTCCTGACTTTC.

The chain employs TRBV28 and TRBJ2-3, with TRBD2 identical over 9 bases. Germline trimming cut 8 bases from V and 3 bases from J; bases unmatched to any gene: 3. Germline CDR1 reads MDHEN; CDR2 reads SYDVKM. This CDR3 is built from 13 residues. The CDR3 bases are TGTGCCAGCTTAGCGGGAGATACAGATACGCAGTATTTT. The encoded protein is CASLAGDTDTQYF.

The V call is TRBV4-1, the J call TRBJ1-4, with D possibly being TRBD1 (6 bases). The germline CDR1 and CDR2 sequences are MGHRA and YSYEKL. CDR3 size: 18 residues. The germline V and J ends were trimmed by 0 bases and 2 bases, with 16 bases remaining between them. The CDR3 DNA is TGCGCCAGCAGCCAAGATAGGCGGGGGCGCGGGACTAATGAAAAACTGTTTTTT. Amino acid sequence: CASSQDRRGRGTNEKLFF.

The chain combines TRBV29-1 with TRBJ2-1; D may match TRBD1 or TRBD2 (5 bases each). The CDR3 runs to 13 residues. V shed 5 bases and J shed 8 bases, with 16 bases lying between them. Germline CDR1 SQVTM, CDR2 ANQGSEA. CDR3 loop: CSVKGLWDHEQFF. The CDR3 DNA sequence: TGCAGCGTTAAGGGTCTCTGGGACCATGAGCAGTTCTTC.

The CDR3 region is CASSRDRSNEKLFF. The CDR3 region has the DNA TGTGCCAGCTCACGGGACAGAAGTAATGAAAAACTGTTTTTT. The chain is built from TRBV18 and TRBJ1-4, with 7 bases matching TRBD1. Germline V gene data show CDR1 as KGHSH and CDR2 as LQKENI. The CDR3 consists of 14 residues. V lost 4 bases and J lost 4; bases outside the gene matches: 3.

The rearrangement joins TRBV5-1 to TRBJ2-3, with 12 bases lining up with TRBD2. The CDR3 totals 17 residues. The ends lost 4 bases at V and 4 bases at J; junction bases unmatched: 10. Germline lookup yields CDR1 SGHRS and CDR2 YFSETQ. CDR3 protein: CASSKKLAGGHPDTQYF. The CDR3 DNA is TGCGCCAGCAGCAAAAAACTAGCGGGAGGCCATCCAGATACGCAGTATTTT.

The rearrangement joins TRBV18 to TRBJ2-7, with 7 bases fitting TRBD1. The V gene end was trimmed by 3 bases and the J gene end by 0 bases; junction bases not matched to a gene: 8. CDR1 is KGHSH, CDR2 LQKENI, per germline. The CDR3 sequence is 16 residues long. This chain's CDR3 is CASSPRQGSNSYEQYF. CDR3 nucleotides: TGTGCCAGCTCACCGAGACAGGGATCAAACTCCTACGAGCAGTACTTC.

The chain is built from TRBV7-2 and TRBJ1-1; D is undetermined. The CDR3 sequence is 14 residues long. The germline V gene encodes CDR1 SGHTA and CDR2 FQGNSA. Trimming pared 1 base from V and 11 bases from J, leaving 17 bases between. The CDR3 here is CASSLGKITRLAFF. Written as DNA, the CDR3 is TGTGCCAGCAGCTTAGGAAAGATAACCAGGTTGGCTTTCTTT.

The table lists this clone with a few counts. This sequence joins TRBV28 and TRBJ1-2, with D tentatively TRBD1 (6 bases). Trimming cost V 5 bases and J 5 bases, with 18 bases left between them. The CDR3 totals 15 residues. Per the germline V gene, CDR1 is MDHEN and CDR2 is SYDVKM. CDR3 nucleotides: TGTGCCAGCAGTCCAGGGGACCGAGAAGTTTATGGCTACACCTTC. It is translated as CASSPGDREVYGYTF.